Listed below are T cell receptor beta chains from one sample, sequenced in a study of cytomegalovirus exposure and HLA in healthy donors. Measured with immunoSEQ multiplex PCR; TCRdb has only the in-frame clones, and not every one. Of around 64,000 clones listed, roughly 90% are singletons. Sequenced material: PBMCs. The receptor source for this set is a woman in her thirties in good health and CMV-seronegative. The CDR3 runs from the conserved cysteine through the conserved F or W. Each record gives: CDR3 protein, J gene, V gene.

CDR3aa: CASSYSAGNEQYF; j_gene: NA; v_gene: TRBV6-6
CDR3aa: CASKESNQPQHF; j_gene: TRBJ1-5; v_gene: TRBV7-2
CDR3aa: CASTQAYYNEQFF; j_gene: TRBJ2-1; v_gene: TRBV28
CDR3aa: CASSKRGTYSGGYTF; j_gene: TRBJ1-2; v_gene: TRBV21-1
CDR3aa: CASSTGTAYNSPLHF; j_gene: TRBJ1-6; v_gene: TRBV11-3
CDR3aa: CATSRGGAGVYNEQFF; j_gene: TRBJ2-1; v_gene: TRBV15
CDR3aa: CASSPLKSRGFGYGYTF; j_gene: TRBJ1-2; v_gene: TRBV7-6
CDR3aa: CASSLGGGALNTEAFF; j_gene: TRBJ1-1; v_gene: TRBV7-4
CDR3aa: CASTLEAKNIQYF; j_gene: TRBJ2-4; v_gene: TRBV6-1
CDR3aa: CASSRGTSGRGSEQFF; j_gene: TRBJ2-1; v_gene: TRBV7-6
CDR3aa: CASSLGPGSHEQFF; j_gene: TRBJ2-1; v_gene: TRBV5-1
CDR3aa: CASSQDGLGRENGYNEQFF; j_gene: TRBJ2-1; v_gene: TRBV14
CDR3aa: CASSPVGGAGTDTQYF; j_gene: TRBJ2-3; v_gene: TRBV19
CDR3aa: CASSYLRGYQETQYF; j_gene: TRBJ2-5; v_gene: TRBV7-9
CDR3aa: CASSLGGQPQHF; j_gene: TRBJ1-5; v_gene: TRBV7-9
CDR3aa: CAIRGQGLSSGANVLTF; j_gene: TRBJ2-6; v_gene: TRBV10-3
CDR3aa: CASSFETAASRSPLHF; j_gene: TRBJ1-6; v_gene: TRBV28
CDR3aa: CASKRTGNQPQHF; j_gene: TRBJ1-5; v_gene: TRBV19
CDR3aa: CASKTQGGTDTQYF; j_gene: TRBJ2-3; v_gene: TRBV19
CDR3aa: CASRQGAGANVLTF; j_gene: TRBJ2-6; v_gene: TRBV6-1
CDR3aa: CSSSSIPTGRHEQYF; j_gene: TRBJ2-7; v_gene: TRBV7-9
CDR3aa: CASTGGWNEQFF; j_gene: TRBJ2-1; v_gene: TRBV11-2
CDR3aa: CASSKWGRVYEQYF; j_gene: NA; v_gene: TRBV21-1
CDR3aa: CASSQAEGADNTEAFF; j_gene: TRBJ1-1; v_gene: TRBV4-2
CDR3aa: CASSPQPGQGAYNNSPLHF; j_gene: TRBJ1-6; v_gene: TRBV4-3
CDR3aa: CASSPTSGVHNEQFF; j_gene: TRBJ2-1; v_gene: TRBV13
CDR3aa: CASSAGSSGANVLTF; j_gene: TRBJ2-6; v_gene: TRBV2
CDR3aa: CASSLDKGQTPMNTEAFF; j_gene: TRBJ1-1; v_gene: TRBV5-4
CDR3aa: CSVEGGPSSDKNTGELFF; j_gene: TRBJ2-2; v_gene: TRBV29-1
CDR3aa: CATSVDLAGGSSYNEQFF; j_gene: TRBJ2-1; v_gene: TRBV15
CDR3aa: CASSAGDTQYF; j_gene: TRBJ2-3; v_gene: TRBV27
CDR3aa: CASSFTGFGDTEAFF; j_gene: TRBJ1-1; v_gene: TRBV5-1
CDR3aa: CATSRDMGAGRGIQYF; j_gene: TRBJ2-4; v_gene: TRBV15
CDR3aa: CASSLANIDEKLFF; j_gene: TRBJ1-4; v_gene: TRBV5-1
CDR3aa: CASSFGTGISQETQYF; j_gene: TRBJ2-5; v_gene: TRBV7-3
CDR3aa: CASRNRGDEQFF; j_gene: TRBJ2-1; v_gene: TRBV6-5
CDR3aa: CASSFGAGEGDEQYF; j_gene: TRBJ2-7; v_gene: TRBV5-1
CDR3aa: CASSERENTEAFF; j_gene: TRBJ1-1; v_gene: TRBV6-1
CDR3aa: CASSLVARYSYEQYF; j_gene: NA; v_gene: TRBV5-1
CDR3aa: CASSLRTTGLNEQYF; j_gene: TRBJ2-7; v_gene: TRBV5-8
CDR3aa: CASSPPGGTEAFF; j_gene: TRBJ1-1; v_gene: TRBV19
CDR3aa: CAIRRERDTDTQYF; j_gene: TRBJ2-3; v_gene: TRBV10-3
CDR3aa: CASSFYSGRRNEQFF; j_gene: TRBJ2-1; v_gene: TRBV7-2
CDR3aa: CASSSPIDRSYEKLFF; j_gene: TRBJ1-4; v_gene: TRBV5-6
CDR3aa: CASSQPSGLAGDGSEYF; j_gene: TRBJ2-3; v_gene: TRBV4-2
CDR3aa: CASSGTGESGNTIYF; j_gene: TRBJ1-3; v_gene: TRBV19